This TCR beta chain was recovered during a study of shared clonotypes between healthy human individuals. Study-level information: Each donor's CD4 naive and CD4 memory cells filled three plates apiece, CD8 naive two, and CD8 memory one. The study's findings and limits: Represented genetic and exposure-history diversity was restricted by having few donors.

The CDR3 runs to 12 residues. Looked up from germline, CDR1 is SEHNR and CDR2 is FQNEAQ (reference sequence). In the original processing: Junction-only sequences produced by ImmunoSEQ had no quality scores, so filtering differed. The data were produced by immunoSEQ multiplex PCR, yet TCRdb's version contains in-frame clones alone and is incomplete. That table is the source of V, J and clone size, and D and trimming were worked out from the DNA. This table holds roughly 2.2 million clones, about nine tenths found once. This clone was observed a single time. Antigen: not known. An end of the junction does not agree with germline; a read error may underlie this.

The sample comprised naive CD4+ T cells from PBMCs. Subset here: CD45RA+ positively selected. This clonotype was obtained from a man aged 18 to 35 in good health. Some clones in this sample may be carry-over from other donors' samples. The chain links TRBV7-9 to TRBJ1-4; tentatively, D is TRBD1 (5 bases). CDR3 sequence reads: CASSLDKGTADF. Written as DNA, the CDR3 is TGTGCCAGCAGCTTAGATAAAGGGACCGCGGATTTT.